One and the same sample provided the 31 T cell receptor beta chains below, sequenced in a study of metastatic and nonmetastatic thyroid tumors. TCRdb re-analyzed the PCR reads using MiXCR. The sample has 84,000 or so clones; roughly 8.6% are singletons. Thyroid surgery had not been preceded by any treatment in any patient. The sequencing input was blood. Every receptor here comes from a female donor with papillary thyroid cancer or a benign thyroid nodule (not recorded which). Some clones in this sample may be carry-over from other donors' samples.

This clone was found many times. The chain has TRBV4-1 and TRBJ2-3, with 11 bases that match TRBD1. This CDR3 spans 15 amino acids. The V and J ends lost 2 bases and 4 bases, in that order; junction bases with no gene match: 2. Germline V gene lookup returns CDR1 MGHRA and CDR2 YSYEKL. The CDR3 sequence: CASSQMGQGADTQYF. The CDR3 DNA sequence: TGCGCCAGCAGCCAAATGGGACAGGGGGCAGATACGCAGTATTTT.

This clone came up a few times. CDR3 nucleotide sequence: TGTGCCAGCAGCTTGCCAGCGGGGGGGGGCACAGATACGCAGTATTTT. This gives the protein CASSLPAGGGTDTQYF. The rearrangement uses TRBV5-4 and TRBJ2-3, with 10 bases lining up with TRBD2. V gave up 1 base and J gave up 1 base; unmatched junction bases: 3. Germline V gene sequence: CDR1 SGHNT, CDR2 YYREEE (reference sequence). CDR3 length equals 16 residues.

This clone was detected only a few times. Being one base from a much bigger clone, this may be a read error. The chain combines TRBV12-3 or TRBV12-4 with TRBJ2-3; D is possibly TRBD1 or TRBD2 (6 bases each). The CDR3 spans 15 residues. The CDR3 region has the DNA TGTGCCAGCAGTTTTCCGGGGGCCCGCACAGGTACGCAGTATTTT. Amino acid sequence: CASSFPGARTGTQYF.

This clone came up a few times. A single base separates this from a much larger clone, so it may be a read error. The CDR3 spells CASSEPDTTYNEQFF. DNA for the CDR3: TGTGCCAGCAGTGAACCGGACACGACTTACAATGAGCAGTTCTTC. The chain is built from TRBV2 and TRBJ2-1; maybe TRBD1 (5 bases). With 2 bases removed from V and 4 bases from J, the gap between germline ends came to 12 bases. The CDR3 extends over 15 amino acids. Looked up from germline, CDR1 is SNHLY and CDR2 is FYNNEI.

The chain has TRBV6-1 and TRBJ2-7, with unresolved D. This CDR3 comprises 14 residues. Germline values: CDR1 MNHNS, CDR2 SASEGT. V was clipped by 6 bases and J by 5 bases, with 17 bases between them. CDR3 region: CASRLRVMDNEQYF. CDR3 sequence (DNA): TGTGCCAGCAGGCTACGTGTTATGGATAACGAGCAGTACTTC.

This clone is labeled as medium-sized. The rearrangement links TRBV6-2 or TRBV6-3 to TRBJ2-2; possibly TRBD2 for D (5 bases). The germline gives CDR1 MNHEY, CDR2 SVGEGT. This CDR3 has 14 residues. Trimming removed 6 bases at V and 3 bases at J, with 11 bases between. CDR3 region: CASRAAEDTGELFF. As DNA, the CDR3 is TGTGCCAGCAGGGCGGCGGAGGACACCGGGGAGCTGTTTTTT.

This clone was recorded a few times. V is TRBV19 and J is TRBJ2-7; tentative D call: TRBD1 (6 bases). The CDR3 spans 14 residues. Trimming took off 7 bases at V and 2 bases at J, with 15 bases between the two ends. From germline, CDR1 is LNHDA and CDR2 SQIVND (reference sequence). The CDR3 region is CASNQQGFAYEQYF. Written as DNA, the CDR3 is TGTGCCAGTAATCAACAGGGTTTTGCCTACGAGCAGTACTTC.

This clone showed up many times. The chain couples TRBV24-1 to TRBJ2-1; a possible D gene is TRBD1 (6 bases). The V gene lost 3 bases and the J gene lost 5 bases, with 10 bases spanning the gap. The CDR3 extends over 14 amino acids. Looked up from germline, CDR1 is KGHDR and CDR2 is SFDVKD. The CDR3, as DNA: TGTGCCACCAGTGATCCCGGGACACACAATGAGCAGTTCTTC. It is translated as CATSDPGTHNEQFF.

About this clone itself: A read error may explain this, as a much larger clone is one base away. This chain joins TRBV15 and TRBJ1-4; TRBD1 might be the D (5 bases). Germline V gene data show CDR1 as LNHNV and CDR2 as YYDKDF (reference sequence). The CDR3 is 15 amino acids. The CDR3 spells CATSSPRGGNEELFF. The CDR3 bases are TGTGCCACCAGCTCCCCTAGGGGTGGAAATGAAGAACTGTTTTTT.

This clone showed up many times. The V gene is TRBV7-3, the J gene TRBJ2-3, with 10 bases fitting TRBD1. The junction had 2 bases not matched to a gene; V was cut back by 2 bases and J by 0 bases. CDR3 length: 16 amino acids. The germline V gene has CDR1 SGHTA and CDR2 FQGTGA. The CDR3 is CASSLGTGVSTDTQYF. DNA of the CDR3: TGTGCCAGCAGCTTAGGGACAGGGGTTAGCACAGATACGCAGTATTTT.

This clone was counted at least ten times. The CDR3 region is CASRLGTAMNTEAFF. CDR3 in DNA: TGTGCCAGCAGGCTAGGGACAGCAATGAACACTGAAGCTTTCTTT. The chain links TRBV5-4 to TRBJ1-1, with 7 nucleotides matching TRBD1. The germline V gene has CDR1 SGHNT and CDR2 YYREEE (reference sequence). This CDR3 is 15 amino acids long. Trimming removed 5 bases from V and 0 bases from J; junction bases left unmatched: 7.

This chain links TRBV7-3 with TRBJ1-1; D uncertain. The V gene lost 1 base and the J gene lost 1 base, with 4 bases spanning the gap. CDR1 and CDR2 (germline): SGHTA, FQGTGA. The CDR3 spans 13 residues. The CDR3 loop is CASSLMTNTEAFF. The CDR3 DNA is TGTGCCAGCAGCTTAATGACGAACACTGAAGCTTTCTTT.

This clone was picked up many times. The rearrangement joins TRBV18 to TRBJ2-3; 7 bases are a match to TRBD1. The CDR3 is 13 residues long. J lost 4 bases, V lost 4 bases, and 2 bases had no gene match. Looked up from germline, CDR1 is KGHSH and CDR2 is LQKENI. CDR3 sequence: CASSLDRADTQYF. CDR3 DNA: TGTGCCAGCTCACTCGACAGGGCAGATACGCAGTATTTT.

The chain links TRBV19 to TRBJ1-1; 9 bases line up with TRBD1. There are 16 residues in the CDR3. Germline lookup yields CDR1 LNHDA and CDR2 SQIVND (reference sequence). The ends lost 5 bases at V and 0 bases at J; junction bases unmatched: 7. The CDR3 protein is CASSAGTGSLNTEAFF. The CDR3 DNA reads TGTGCCAGTAGTGCTGGGACAGGGTCCTTGAACACTGAAGCTTTCTTT.

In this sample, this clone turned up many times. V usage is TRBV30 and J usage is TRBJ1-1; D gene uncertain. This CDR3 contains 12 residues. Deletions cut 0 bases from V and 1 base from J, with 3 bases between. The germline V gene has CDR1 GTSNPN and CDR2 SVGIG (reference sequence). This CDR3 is CAWSVGNTEAFF. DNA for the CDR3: TGTGCCTGGAGTGTGGGGAACACTGAAGCTTTCTTT.

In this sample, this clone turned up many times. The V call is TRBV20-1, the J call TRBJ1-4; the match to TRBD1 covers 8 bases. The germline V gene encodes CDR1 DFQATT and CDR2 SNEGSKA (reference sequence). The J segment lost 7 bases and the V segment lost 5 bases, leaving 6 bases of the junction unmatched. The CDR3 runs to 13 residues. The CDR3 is CSAYRGRGEKLFF. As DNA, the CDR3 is TGCAGTGCTTACAGGGGGAGGGGTGAAAAACTGTTTTTT.

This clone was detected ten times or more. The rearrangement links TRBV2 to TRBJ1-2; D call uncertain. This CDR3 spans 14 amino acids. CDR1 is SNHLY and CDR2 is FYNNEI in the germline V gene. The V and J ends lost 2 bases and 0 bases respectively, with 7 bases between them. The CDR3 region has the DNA TGTGCCAGCAGTGAACAGGTAGCTAACTATGGCTACACCTTC. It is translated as CASSEQVANYGYTF.

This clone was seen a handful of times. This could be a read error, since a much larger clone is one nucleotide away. Here the CDR3 DNA reads TGCGCCAGCAGCCCCGACCCCTTCGGGGGTCAGCCCCAGCATTTT. Amino acid sequence: CASSPDPFGGQPQHF. This chain links TRBV4-1 with TRBJ1-5, with a possible D match to TRBD1 (5 bases). Trimming left V 4 bases short and J 6 bases short, with 16 bases between. Germline values: CDR1 MGHRA, CDR2 YSYEKL. There are 15 residues in the CDR3.

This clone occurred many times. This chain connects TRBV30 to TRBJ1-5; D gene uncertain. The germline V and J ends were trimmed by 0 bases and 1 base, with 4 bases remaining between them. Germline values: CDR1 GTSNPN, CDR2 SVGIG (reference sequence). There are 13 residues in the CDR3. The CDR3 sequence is CAWSVGSNQPQHF. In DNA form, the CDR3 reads TGTGCCTGGAGTGTAGGGAGCAATCAGCCCCAGCATTTT.

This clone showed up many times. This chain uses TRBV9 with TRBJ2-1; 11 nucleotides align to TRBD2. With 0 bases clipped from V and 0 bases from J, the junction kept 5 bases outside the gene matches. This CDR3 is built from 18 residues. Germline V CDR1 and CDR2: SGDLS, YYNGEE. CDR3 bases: TGTGCCAGCAGCGTAGGGCTAGCGGGGGGTAGCTCCTACAATGAGCAGTTCTTC. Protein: CASSVGLAGGSSYNEQFF. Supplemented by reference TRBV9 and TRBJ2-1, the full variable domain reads DSGVTQTPKHLITATGQRVTLRCSPRSGDLSVYWYQQSLDQGLQFLIQYYNGEERAKGNILERFSAQQFPDLHSELNLSSLELGDSALYFCASSVGLAGGSSYNEQFFGPGTRLTVL.

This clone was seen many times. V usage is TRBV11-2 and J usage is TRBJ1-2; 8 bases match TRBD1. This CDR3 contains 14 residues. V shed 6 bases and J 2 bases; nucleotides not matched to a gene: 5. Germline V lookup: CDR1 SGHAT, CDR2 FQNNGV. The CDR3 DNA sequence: TGTGCCAGCAGTCGGACAGGGACAAACTATGGCTACACCTTC. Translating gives CASSRTGTNYGYTF.

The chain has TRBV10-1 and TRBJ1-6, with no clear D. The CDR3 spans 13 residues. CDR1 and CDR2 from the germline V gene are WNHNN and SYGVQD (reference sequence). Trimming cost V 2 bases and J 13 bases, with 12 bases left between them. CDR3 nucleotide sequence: TGCGCCAGCAGTGAGACGATTAACTCGCCCCTCCACTTT. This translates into CASSETINSPLHF.

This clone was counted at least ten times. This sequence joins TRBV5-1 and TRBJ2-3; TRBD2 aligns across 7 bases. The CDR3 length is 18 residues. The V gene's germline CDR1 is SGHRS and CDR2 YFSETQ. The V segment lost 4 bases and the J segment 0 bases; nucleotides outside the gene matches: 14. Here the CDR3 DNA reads TGCGCCAGCAGCCTGGGGGGGACCGCCTCTTCAAGCACAGATACGCAGTATTTT. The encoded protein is CASSLGGTASSSTDTQYF.

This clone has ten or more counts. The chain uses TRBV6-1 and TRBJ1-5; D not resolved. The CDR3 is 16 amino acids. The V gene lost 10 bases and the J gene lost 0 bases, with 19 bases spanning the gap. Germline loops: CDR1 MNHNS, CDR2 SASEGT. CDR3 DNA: TGTGCCACCTTCTTCGGGGTAATTTATAGCAATCAGCCCCAGCATTTT. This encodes CATFFGVIYSNQPQHF.

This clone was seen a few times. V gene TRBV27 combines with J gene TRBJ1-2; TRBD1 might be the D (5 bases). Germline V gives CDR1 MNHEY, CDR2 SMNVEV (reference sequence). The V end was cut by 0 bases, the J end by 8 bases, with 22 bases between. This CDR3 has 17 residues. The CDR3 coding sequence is TGTGCCAGCAGTTTATCGTATAGGAAGGGGTACGGGAAAGGCTACACCTTC. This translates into CASSLSYRKGYGKGYTF.

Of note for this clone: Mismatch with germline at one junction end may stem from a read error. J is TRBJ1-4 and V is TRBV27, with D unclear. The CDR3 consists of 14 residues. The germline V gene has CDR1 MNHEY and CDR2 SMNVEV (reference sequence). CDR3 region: CASSPGKFREKMFF. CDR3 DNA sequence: TGTGCCAGCAGTCCCGGGAAATTTCGAGAAAAAATGTTTTTT.

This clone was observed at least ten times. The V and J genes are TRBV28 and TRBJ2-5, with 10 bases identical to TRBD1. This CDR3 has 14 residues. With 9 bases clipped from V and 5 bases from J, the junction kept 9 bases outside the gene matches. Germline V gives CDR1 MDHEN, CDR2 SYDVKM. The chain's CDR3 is CASGTGDLAETQYF. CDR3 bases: TGTGCCAGTGGGACAGGGGACCTGGCGGAGACCCAGTACTTC.

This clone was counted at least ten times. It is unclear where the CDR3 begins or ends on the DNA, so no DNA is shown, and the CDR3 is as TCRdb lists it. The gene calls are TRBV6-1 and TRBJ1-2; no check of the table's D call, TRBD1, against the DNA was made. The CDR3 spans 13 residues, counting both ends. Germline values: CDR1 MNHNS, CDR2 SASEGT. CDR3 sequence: CAGRQGANYGCTF.

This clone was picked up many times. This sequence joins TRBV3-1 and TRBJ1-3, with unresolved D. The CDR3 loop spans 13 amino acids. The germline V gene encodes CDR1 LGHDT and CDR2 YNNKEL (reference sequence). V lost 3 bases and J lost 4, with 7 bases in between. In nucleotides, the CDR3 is TGTGCCAGCAGCCATAGGTCCGGAAACACCATATATTTT. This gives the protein CASSHRSGNTIYF.

CDR3 region: CASSLRTDRAEAFF. In nucleotides, the CDR3 is TGTGCCAGCAGCTTGAGGACAGACAGGGCTGAAGCTTTCTTT. The chain links TRBV5-4 to TRBJ1-1, with 7 bases aligning to TRBD1. This CDR3 is built from 14 residues. V trimming: 1 base; J trimming: 6 bases; junction bases outside the gene matches: 6. CDR1 is SGHNT and CDR2 is YYREEE in the germline V gene (reference sequence).

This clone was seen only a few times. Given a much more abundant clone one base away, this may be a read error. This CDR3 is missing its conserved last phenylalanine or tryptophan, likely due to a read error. CDR3 region: CASSFGDEQFL. The CDR3 coding sequence is TGTGCCAGCAGCTTCGGCGATGAGCAGTTCCTC. This chain links TRBV7-9 with TRBJ2-1; D is unresolved. The CDR3 spans 11 residues. From germline, CDR1 is SEHNR and CDR2 FQNEAQ (reference sequence). Trimming shortened V by 3 bases and J by 8 bases, and 5 bases separated the two germline ends.